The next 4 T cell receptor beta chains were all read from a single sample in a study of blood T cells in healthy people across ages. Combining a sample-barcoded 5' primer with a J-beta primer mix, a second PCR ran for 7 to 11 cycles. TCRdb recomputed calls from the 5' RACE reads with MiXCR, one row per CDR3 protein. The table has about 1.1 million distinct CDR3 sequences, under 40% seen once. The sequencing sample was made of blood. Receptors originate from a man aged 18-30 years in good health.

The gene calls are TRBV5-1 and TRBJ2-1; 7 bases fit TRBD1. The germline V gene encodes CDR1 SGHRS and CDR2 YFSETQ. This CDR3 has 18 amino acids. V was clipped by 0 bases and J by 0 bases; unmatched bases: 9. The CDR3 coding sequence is TGCGCCAGCAGCTTGGATCCCCCCGGGACAGTCTCCTACAATGAGCAGTTCTTC. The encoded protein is CASSLDPPGTVSYNEQFF.

As DNA, the CDR3 is TGTGCCAGCAGGGACCTATATAGCAATCAGCCCCAGCATTTT. This gives the protein CASRDLYSNQPQHF. The chain combines TRBV6-2 or TRBV6-3 with TRBJ1-5, with D unclear. Germline CDR1 reads MNHEY; CDR2 reads SVGEGT. V was cut by 6 bases and J by 0 bases, with 9 bases left in between. The CDR3 is 14 residues long.

The CDR3 DNA follows: TGCAGTGCTAGAGATAACCTAGAATACAGGGATTTTTGGGGCTACACCTTC. Encoded protein: CSARDNLEYRDFWGYTF. The chain is built from TRBV20-1 and TRBJ1-2; tentatively, D is TRBD1 (6 bases). The CDR3 covers 17 residues. CDR1 is DFQATT and CDR2 is SNEGSKA in the germline V gene (reference sequence). The V end was cut by 0 bases, the J end by 8 bases, with 25 bases between.

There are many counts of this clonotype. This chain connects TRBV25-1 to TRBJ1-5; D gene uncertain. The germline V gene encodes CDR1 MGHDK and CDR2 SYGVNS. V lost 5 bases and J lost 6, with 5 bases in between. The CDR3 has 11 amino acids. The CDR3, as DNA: TGTGCCAGCAGTCCCTCTCAGCCCCAGCATTTT. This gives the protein CASSPSQPQHF.